One T cell receptor beta chain is described in this entry. Its cognate antigen is unknown. This entry belongs to a study of T cell responses to AZD1222 COVID-19 vaccine. For the study at large: Both about-4-week and about-12-week second-dose recipients were combined.

TCRdb's copy holds only in-frame clones and misses some; the assay was immunoSEQ multiplex PCR. This sample has approximately 140,000 clones, with approximately 90% found just once. Findings and caveats of the study: Reportedly, nearly half of unique spike TCRs recognized epitopes outside B.1.351/B.1.1.7 mutations.

CDR3 size: 14 residues. From germline, CDR1 is KGHDR and CDR2 SFDVKD. The trim removed 6 bases at V and 8 bases at J, leaving 6 bases unmatched. Sequencing used peripheral blood, obtained on day 0 of AZD1222 vaccination. The J gene is TRBJ2-1, the V gene TRBV24-1; 10 bases map to TRBD1. This TCR was sampled from an adult in good health. The DNA for the CDR3 is TGTGCCACCAGTCTGACAGGGGGCTGGGATGAGCAGTTCTTC. Amino acid sequence: CATSLTGGWDEQFF.